This T cell receptor beta chain emerged from a study of shared clonotypes between healthy human individuals. General study findings and limits: Sorted-subset sequencing was shown by rarefaction to be incomplete despite large depth.

This clone was seen a handful of times. Its specificity is unknown. At one of its ends the junction is not consistent with the germline gene, which may arise from a read error. Germline CDR1 SGHTA, CDR2 FQGNSA. This CDR3 has 15 residues. Sequencing used immunoSEQ multiplex PCR; TCRdb keeps in-frame clones, though not all of them. Here the sample spans some 1,100,000 clones, roughly 74% being singletons. The receptor comes from a man in his late teens or twenties in good health. Some clones in this sample may be carry-over from other donors' samples. The specimen was memory CD4+ T cells from PBMCs. The subset is: CD45RA-negative fraction. This rearrangement joins TRBV7-2 to TRBJ1-1, with TRBD1 matching over 7 bases. The CDR3: CASTLSQTGSTEAFF. In nucleotides, the CDR3 is TGTGCCAGCACCTTATCCCAGACAGGGTCCACTGAAGCTTTCTTT. Using reference TRBV7-2 and TRBJ1-1 for the parts outside the CDR3, the full variable domain is GAGVSQSPSNKVTEKGKDVELRCDPISGHTALYWYRQSLGQGLEFLIYFQGNSAPDKSGLPSDRFSAERTGGSVSTLTIQRTQQEDSAVYLCASTLSQTGSTEAFFGQGTRLTVV.